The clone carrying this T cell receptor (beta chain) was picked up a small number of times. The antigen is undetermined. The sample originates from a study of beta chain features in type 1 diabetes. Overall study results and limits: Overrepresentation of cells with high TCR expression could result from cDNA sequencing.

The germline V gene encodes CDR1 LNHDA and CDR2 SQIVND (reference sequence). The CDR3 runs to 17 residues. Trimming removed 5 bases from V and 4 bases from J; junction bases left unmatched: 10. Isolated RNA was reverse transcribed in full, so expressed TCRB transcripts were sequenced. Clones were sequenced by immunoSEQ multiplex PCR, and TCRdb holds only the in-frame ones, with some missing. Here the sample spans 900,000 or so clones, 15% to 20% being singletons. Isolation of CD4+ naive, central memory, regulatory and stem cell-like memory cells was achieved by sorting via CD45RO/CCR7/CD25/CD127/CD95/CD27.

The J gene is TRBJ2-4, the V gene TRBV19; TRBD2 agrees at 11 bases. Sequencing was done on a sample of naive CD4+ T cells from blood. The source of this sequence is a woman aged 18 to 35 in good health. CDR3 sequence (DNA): TGTGCCAGTAGTTACACCGGGACTAGCGGAGGAAAAAACATTCAGTACTTC. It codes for CASSYTGTSGGKNIQYF. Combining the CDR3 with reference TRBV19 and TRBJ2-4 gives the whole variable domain DGGITQSPKYLFRKEGQNVTLSCEQNLNHDAMYWYRQDPGQGLRLIYYSQIVNDFQKGDIAEGYSVSREKKESFPLTVTSAQKNPTAFYLCASSYTGTSGGKNIQYFGAGTRLSVL.